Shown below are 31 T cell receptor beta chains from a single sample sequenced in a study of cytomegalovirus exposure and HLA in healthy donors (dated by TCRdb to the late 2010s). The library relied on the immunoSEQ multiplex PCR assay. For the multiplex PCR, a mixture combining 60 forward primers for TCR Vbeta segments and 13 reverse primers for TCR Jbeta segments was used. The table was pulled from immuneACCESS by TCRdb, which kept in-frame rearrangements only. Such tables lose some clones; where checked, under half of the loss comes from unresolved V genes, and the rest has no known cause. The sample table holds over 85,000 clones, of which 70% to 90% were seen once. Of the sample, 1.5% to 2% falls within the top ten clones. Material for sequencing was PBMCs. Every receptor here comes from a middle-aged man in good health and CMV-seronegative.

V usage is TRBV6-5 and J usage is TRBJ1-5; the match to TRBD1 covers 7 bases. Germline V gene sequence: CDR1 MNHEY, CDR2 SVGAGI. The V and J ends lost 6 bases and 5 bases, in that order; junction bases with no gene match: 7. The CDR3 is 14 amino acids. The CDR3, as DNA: TGTGCCAGCAGCCTCGGGACAGATGATCAGCCCCAGCATTTT. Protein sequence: CASSLGTDDQPQHF.

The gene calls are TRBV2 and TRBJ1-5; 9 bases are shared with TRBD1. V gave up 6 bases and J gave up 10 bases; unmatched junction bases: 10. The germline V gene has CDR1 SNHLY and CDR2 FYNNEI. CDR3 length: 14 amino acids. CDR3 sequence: CASRMGQGGEPQHF. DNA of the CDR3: TGTGCCAGCAGAATGGGACAGGGAGGAGAACCCCAGCATTTT.

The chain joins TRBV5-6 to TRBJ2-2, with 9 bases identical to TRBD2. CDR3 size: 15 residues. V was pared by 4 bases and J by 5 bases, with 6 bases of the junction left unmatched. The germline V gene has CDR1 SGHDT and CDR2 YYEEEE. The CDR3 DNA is TGTGCCAGCAGCCCGACTAGCGGCCCTACCGGGGAGCTGTTTTTT. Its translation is CASSPTSGPTGELFF. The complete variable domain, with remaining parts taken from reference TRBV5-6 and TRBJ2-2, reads DAGVTQSPTHLIKTRGQQVTLRCSPKSGHDTVSWYQQALGQGPQFIFQYYEEEERQRGNFPDRFSGHQFPNYSSELNVNALLLGDSALYLCASSPTSGPTGELFFGEGSRLTVL.

As DNA, the CDR3 is TGTGCCAGCTCCTTAGAGACAGGGAACACTGAAGCTTTCTTT. Protein sequence: CASSLETGNTEAFF. The V call is TRBV2, the J call TRBJ1-1; D might be TRBD1 (6 bases). Germline V gives CDR1 SNHLY, CDR2 FYNNEI. V was trimmed by 8 bases and J by 1 base, leaving 14 bases between them. This CDR3 has 14 residues. Together with reference TRBV2 and TRBJ1-1, the CDR3 gives the full variable domain: EPEVTQTPSHQVTQMGQEVILRCVPISNHLYFYWYRQILGQKVEFLVSFYNNEISEKSEIFDDQFSVERPDGSNFTLKIRSTKLEDSAMYFCASSLETGNTEAFFGQGTRLTVV.

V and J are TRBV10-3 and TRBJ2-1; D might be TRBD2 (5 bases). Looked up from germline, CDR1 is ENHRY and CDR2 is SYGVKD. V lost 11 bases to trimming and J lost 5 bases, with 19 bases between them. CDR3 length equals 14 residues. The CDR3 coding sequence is TGTGCCTCCACTGAAACGGGATTGGACAATGAGCAGTTCTTC. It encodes CASTETGLDNEQFF.

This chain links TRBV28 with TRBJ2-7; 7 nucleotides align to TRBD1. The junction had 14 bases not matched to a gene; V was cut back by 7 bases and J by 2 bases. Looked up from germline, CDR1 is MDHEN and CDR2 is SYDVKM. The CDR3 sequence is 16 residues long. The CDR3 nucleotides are TGTGCCAGCACCCTCAGTGGTCGACAGGGCGCCTACGAGCAGTACTTC. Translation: CASTLSGRQGAYEQYF.

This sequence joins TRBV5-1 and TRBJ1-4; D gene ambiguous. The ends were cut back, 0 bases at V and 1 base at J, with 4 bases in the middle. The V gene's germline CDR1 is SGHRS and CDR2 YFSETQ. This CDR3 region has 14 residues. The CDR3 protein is CASSLGLTNEKLFF. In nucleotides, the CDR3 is TGCGCCAGCAGCTTGGGACTAACTAATGAAAAACTGTTTTTT.

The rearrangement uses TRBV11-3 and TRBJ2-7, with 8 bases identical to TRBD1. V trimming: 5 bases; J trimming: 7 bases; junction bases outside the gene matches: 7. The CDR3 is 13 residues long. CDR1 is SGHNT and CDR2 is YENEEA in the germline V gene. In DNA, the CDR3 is TGTGCCAGCAGCCCCCGACAGGGGCGGGAGCAGTACTTC. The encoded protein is CASSPRQGREQYF.

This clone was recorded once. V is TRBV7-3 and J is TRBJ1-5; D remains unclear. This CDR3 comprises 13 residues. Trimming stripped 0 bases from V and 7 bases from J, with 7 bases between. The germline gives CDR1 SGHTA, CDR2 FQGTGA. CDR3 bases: TGTGCCAGCAGCTTAACAACTTCCCAGCCCCAGCATTTT. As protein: CASSLTTSQPQHF.

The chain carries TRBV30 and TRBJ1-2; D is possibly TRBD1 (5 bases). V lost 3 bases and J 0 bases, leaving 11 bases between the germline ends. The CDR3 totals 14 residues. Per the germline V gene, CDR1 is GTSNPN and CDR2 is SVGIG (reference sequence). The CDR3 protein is CAWRSGFTNYGYTF. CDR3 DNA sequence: TGTGCCTGGAGATCAGGGTTTACTAACTATGGCTACACCTTC.

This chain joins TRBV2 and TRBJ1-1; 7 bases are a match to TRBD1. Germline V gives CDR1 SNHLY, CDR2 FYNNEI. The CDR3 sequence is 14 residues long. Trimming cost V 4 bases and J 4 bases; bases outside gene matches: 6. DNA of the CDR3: TGTGCCAGCAGTGGGGACAGCCGCAGCACTGAAGCTTTCTTT. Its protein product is CASSGDSRSTEAFF.

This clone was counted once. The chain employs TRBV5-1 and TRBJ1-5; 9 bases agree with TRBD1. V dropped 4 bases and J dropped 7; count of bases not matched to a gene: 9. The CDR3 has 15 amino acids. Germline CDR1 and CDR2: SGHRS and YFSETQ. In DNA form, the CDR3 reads TGCGCCAGCAGCATAGACTGGACAGGGGAACAGCCCCAGCATTTT. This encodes CASSIDWTGEQPQHF.

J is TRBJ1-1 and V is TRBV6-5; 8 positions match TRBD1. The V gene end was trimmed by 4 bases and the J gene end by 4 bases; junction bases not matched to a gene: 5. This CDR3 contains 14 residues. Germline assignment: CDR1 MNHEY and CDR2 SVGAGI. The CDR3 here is CASSLTGGRTEAFF. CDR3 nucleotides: TGTGCCAGCAGTTTAACAGGGGGTCGCACTGAAGCTTTCTTT.

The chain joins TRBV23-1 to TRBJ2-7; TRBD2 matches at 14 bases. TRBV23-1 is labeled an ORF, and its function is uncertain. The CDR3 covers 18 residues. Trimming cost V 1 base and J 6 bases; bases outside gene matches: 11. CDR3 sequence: CASSQLVGTSGGGGEQYF. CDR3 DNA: TGCGCCAGCAGTCAATTGGTGGGGACTAGCGGGGGTGGGGGCGAGCAGTACTTC.

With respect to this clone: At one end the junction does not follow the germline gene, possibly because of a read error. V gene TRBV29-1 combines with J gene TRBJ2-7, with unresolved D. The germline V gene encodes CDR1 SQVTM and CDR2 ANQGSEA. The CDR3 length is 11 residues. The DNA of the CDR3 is TGCAGCGTCCTAAACTCCTACGGGCAGTACTTC. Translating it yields CSVLNSYGQYF.

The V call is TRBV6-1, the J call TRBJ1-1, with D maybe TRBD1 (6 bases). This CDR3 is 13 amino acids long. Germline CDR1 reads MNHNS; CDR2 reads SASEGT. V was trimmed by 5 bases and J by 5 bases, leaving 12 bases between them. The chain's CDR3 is CASSIQGGTEAFF. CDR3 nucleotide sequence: TGTGCCAGCAGTATACAGGGTGGGACTGAAGCTTTCTTT.

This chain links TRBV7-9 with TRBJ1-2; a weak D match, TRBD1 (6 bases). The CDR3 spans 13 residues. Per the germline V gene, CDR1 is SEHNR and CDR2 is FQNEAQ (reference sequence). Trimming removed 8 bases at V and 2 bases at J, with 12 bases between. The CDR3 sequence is CASVETGNYGYTF. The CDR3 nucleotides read TGTGCCAGCGTGGAAACAGGGAACTATGGCTACACCTTC.

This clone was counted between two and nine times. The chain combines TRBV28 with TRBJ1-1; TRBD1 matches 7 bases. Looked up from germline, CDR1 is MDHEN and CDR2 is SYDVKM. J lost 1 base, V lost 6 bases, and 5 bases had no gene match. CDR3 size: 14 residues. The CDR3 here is CASRIGTANTEAFF. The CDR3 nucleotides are TGTGCCAGCAGAATTGGGACAGCGAACACTGAAGCTTTCTTT.

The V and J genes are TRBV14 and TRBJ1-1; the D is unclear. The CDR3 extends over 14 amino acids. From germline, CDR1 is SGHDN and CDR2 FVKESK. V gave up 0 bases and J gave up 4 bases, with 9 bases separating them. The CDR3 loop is CASSQDIGATEAFF. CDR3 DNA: TGTGCCAGCAGCCAAGACATCGGAGCCACTGAAGCTTTCTTT.

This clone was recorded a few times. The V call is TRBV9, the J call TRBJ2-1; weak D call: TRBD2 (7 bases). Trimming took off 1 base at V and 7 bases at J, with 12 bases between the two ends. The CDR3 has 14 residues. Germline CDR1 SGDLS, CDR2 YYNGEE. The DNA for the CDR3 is TGTGCCAGCAGCGTATCCAGGGGAGGGAATGAGCAGTTCTTC. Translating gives CASSVSRGGNEQFF. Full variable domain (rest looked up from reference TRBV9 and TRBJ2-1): DSGVTQTPKHLITATGQRVTLRCSPRSGDLSVYWYQQSLDQGLQFLIQYYNGEERAKGNILERFSAQQFPDLHSELNLSSLELGDSALYFCASSVSRGGNEQFFGPGTRLTVL.

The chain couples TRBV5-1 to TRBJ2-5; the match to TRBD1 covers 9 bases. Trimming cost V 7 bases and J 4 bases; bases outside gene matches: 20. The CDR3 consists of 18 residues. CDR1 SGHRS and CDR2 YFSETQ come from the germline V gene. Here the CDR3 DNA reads TGCGCCAGCGGGCAAAGTCTATCCACAGGGGGCGCATCAGAGACCCAGTACTTC. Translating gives CASGQSLSTGGASETQYF.

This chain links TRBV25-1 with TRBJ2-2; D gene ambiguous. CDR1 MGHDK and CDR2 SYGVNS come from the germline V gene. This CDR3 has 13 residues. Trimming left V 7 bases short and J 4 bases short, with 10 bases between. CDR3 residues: CASTGLSTGELFF. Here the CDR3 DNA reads TGTGCCAGCACTGGGCTGAGCACCGGGGAGCTGTTTTTT. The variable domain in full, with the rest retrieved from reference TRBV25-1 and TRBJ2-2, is EADIYQTPRYLVIGTGKKITLECSQTMGHDKMYWYQQDPGMELHLIHYSYGVNSTEKGDLSSESTVSRIRTEHFPLTLESARPSHTSQYLCASTGLSTGELFFGEGSRLTVL.

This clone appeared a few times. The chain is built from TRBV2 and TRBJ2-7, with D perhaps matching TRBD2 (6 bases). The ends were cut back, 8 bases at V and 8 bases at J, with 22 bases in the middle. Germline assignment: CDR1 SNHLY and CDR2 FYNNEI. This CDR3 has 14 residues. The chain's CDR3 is CASRVGGLSSQQYF. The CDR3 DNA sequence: TGTGCCAGCCGAGTAGGAGGGCTGTCAAGCCAGCAGTACTTC.

The CDR3: CASRRRELLNEQFF. In DNA form, the CDR3 reads TGTGCCAGCCGACGGCGGGAGCTCCTCAATGAGCAGTTCTTC. The chain employs TRBV2 and TRBJ2-1; 7 bases map to TRBD2. Germline values: CDR1 SNHLY, CDR2 FYNNEI. Trimming removed 8 bases from V and 6 bases from J; junction bases left unmatched: 10. The CDR3 consists of 14 residues.

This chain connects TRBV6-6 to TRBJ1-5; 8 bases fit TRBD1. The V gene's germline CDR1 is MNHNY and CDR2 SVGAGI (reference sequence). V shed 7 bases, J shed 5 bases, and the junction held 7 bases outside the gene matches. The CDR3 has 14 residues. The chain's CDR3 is CASKETGAYQPQHF. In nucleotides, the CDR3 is TGTGCCAGCAAAGAGACAGGGGCATATCAGCCCCAGCATTTT.

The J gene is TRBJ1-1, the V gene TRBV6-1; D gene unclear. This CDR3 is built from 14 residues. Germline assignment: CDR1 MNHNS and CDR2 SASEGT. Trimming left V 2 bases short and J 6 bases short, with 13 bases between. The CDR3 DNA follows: TGTGCCAGCAGTGAAAGGTCCCAGGCCGCTGAAGCTTTCTTT. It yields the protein CASSERSQAAEAFF.

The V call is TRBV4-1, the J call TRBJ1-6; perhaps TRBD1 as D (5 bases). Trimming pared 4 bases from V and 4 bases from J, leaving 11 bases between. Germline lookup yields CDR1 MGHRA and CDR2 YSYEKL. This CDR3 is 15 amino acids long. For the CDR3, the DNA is TGCGCCAGCAGCCCCCGGGGGGGGTATAATTCACCCCTCCACTTT. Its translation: CASSPRGGYNSPLHF.

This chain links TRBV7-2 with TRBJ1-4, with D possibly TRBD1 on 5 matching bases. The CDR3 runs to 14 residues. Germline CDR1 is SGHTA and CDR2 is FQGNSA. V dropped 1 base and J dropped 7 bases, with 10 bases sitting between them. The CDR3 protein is CASSLGEGPEKLFF. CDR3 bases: TGTGCCAGCAGCTTAGGGGAGGGACCTGAAAAACTGTTTTTT.

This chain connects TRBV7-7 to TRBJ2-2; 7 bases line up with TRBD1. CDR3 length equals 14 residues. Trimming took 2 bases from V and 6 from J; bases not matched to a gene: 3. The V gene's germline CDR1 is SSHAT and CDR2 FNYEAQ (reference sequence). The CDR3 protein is CASSLSGTAGELFF. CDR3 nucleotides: TGTGCCAGCAGCTTATCCGGGACAGCCGGGGAGCTGTTTTTT.

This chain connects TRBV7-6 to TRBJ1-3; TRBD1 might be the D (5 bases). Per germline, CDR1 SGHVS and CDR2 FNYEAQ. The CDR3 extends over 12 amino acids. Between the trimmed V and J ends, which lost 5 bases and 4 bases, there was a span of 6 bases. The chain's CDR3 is CASSAGGNTIYF. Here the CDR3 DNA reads TGTGCCAGCAGCGCAGGGGGAAACACCATATATTTT.

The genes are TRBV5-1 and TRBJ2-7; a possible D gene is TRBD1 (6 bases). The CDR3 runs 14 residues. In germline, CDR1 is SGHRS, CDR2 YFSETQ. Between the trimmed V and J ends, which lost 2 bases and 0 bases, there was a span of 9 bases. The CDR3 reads CASSFGTPSYEQYF. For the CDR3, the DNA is TGCGCCAGCAGCTTTGGGACACCCTCCTACGAGCAGTACTTC.